This TCR beta chain was captured in a study of cytomegalovirus exposure and HLA in healthy donors. About the research overall: There were roughly 120 million unique TCR beta sequences, drawn from some 180 million T cells, in an earlier analysis.

PCR primers comprised 60 Vbeta and 13 Jbeta primers. Measured with immunoSEQ multiplex PCR; TCRdb has only the in-frame clones, and not every one. This table has 200,000 or so clones, about 75% appearing once. CDR1 and CDR2 from the germline V gene are MNHNS and SASEGT. J gave up 2 bases and V 7 bases, and 10 bases lay outside the gene matches. The CDR3 loop spans 15 amino acids. This TCR was recovered from a man between 18 and 29 years old in good health and CMV-seronegative. The chain has TRBV6-1 and TRBJ1-1; 7 bases match TRBD1. Sequencing was performed on PBMCs. In DNA, the CDR3 is TGTGCCAGCACCCTACATGGACAGGCAAACACTGAAGCTTTCTTT. As protein: CASTLHGQANTEAFF.